One sample yielded the 10 T cell receptor beta chains listed below, sequenced in a study of cytotoxic CD8 clonotypes in ibrutinib-treated CLL. Profiled with immunoSEQ multiplex PCR; TCRdb holds only in-frame clones, not every one. The table lists 160,000 or so clones, approximately 80% of them singletons, with under 5.5% in the top ten. Sequenced material: PBMCs, taken after 24 months of ibrutinib treatment. Receptor source: a human donor with chronic lymphocytic leukemia.

The chain uses TRBV6-7 and TRBJ1-1; a possible D gene is TRBD1 (6 bases). TRBV6-7 is filed as an ORF, its function uncertain. V shed 7 bases and J shed 0 bases, with 12 bases lying between them. The CDR3 consists of 14 residues. CDR3 coding DNA: TGTGCCAGCACTGGACAGTTGGTGAACACTGAAGCTTTCTTT. Its translation: CASTGQLVNTEAFF.

The chain is built from TRBV5-1 and TRBJ2-1; D is unresolved. The germline V gene encodes CDR1 SGHRS and CDR2 YFSETQ. Trimming left V 4 bases short and J 3 bases short, with 23 bases between. CDR3 size: 18 residues. For the CDR3, the DNA is TGCGCCAGCAGCGCTCGGAGCAACTTCTCACGTAGCTACAATGAGCAGTTCTTC. It yields the protein CASSARSNFSRSYNEQFF. Drawing the rest from reference TRBV5-1 and TRBJ2-1, the complete variable domain is KAGVTQTPRYLIKTRGQQVTLSCSPISGHRSVSWYQQTPGQGLQFLFEYFSETQRNKGNFPGRFSGRQFSNSRSEMNVSTLELGDSALYLCASSARSNFSRSYNEQFFGPGTRLTVL.

The CDR3 bases are TGTGCCAGCAGCTTCGTACAGGGTAACTATGGCTACACCTTC. As protein: CASSFVQGNYGYTF. The chain recombines TRBV7-9 with TRBJ1-2, with TRBD1 as a possible D gene (6 bases). From germline, CDR1 is SEHNR and CDR2 FQNEAQ (reference sequence). Trimming shortened V by 3 bases and J by 1 base, and 9 bases separated the two germline ends. This CDR3 contains 14 residues. The complete variable domain, with remaining parts taken from reference TRBV7-9 and TRBJ1-2, reads DTGVSQNPRHKITKRGQNVTFRCDPISEHNRLYWYRQTLGQGPEFLTYFQNEAQLEKSRLLSDRFSAERPKGSFSTLEIQRTEQGDSAMYLCASSFVQGNYGYTFGSGTRLTVV.

This clone was recorded once. The V call is TRBV5-1, the J call TRBJ1-2, with TRBD1 identical over 7 bases. Germline loops: CDR1 SGHRS, CDR2 YFSETQ. V was clipped by 2 bases and J by 5 bases; unmatched bases: 6. The CDR3 runs to 14 residues. The CDR3 is CASSLDRVNYGYTF. The CDR3 bases are TGCGCCAGCAGCTTAGACAGGGTAAATTATGGCTACACCTTC.

The genes are TRBV9 and TRBJ2-2, with 13 bases aligning to TRBD2. The V segment lost 1 base and the J segment 6 bases; nucleotides outside the gene matches: 12. Germline values: CDR1 SGDLS, CDR2 YYNGEE. The CDR3 consists of 19 residues. The CDR3 loop is CASSVYTSGRAYNPGELFF. DNA of the CDR3: TGTGCCAGCAGCGTATATACTAGCGGGAGGGCCTATAATCCCGGGGAGCTGTTTTTT.

Regarding this clone: Distinct nucleotide sequences in the sample also encode this CDR3. The chain carries TRBV7-2 and TRBJ1-2; D may be TRBD1 (5 bases). The germline V gene encodes CDR1 SGHTA and CDR2 FQGNSA. The CDR3 has 13 amino acids. The V end was cut by 0 bases, the J end by 4 bases, with 6 bases between. Here the CDR3 reads CASSLAGTYGYTF. The CDR3 coding sequence is TGTGCCAGCAGCTTAGCAGGGACCTATGGCTACACCTTC.

The V call is TRBV25-1, the J call TRBJ2-3; D gene ambiguous. The CDR3 length is 15 residues. V was pared by 2 bases and J by 0 bases, with 9 bases between. From germline, CDR1 is MGHDK and CDR2 SYGVNS. The CDR3 DNA reads TGTGCCAGCAGTGAAAGTGGCAGCAGCACAGATACGCAGTATTTT. Amino acids: CASSESGSSTDTQYF.

The rearrangement uses TRBV5-4 and TRBJ2-1, with 9 bases identical to TRBD1. Trimming took 5 bases from V and 10 from J; bases not matched to a gene: 10. The germline V gene has CDR1 SGHNT and CDR2 YYREEE (reference sequence). CDR3 size: 14 residues. CDR3 sequence: CASSREQGAGEQFF. In DNA form, the CDR3 reads TGTGCCAGCAGTCGTGAACAGGGGGCCGGGGAGCAGTTCTTC. The full variable domain, rest sourced from reference TRBV5-4 and TRBJ2-1, is ETGVTQSPTHLIKTRGQQVTLRCSSQSGHNTVSWYQQALGQGPQFIFQYYREEENGRGNFPPRFSGLQFPNYSSELNVNALELDDSALYLCASSREQGAGEQFFGPGTRLTVL.

This rearrangement joins TRBV9 to TRBJ1-1; D unclear. Germline V CDR1 and CDR2: SGDLS, YYNGEE. The CDR3 length is 16 residues. V was pared by 0 bases and J by 0 bases, with 12 bases between. The DNA of the CDR3 is TGTGCCAGCAGCGTAGTATACGGCCAAATGAACACTGAAGCTTTCTTT. It yields the protein CASSVVYGQMNTEAFF.

J is TRBJ2-5 and V is TRBV5-1; tentatively, D is TRBD1 (6 bases). The CDR3 contains 14 residues. With 2 bases removed from V and 5 bases from J, the gap between germline ends came to 13 bases. Germline lookup yields CDR1 SGHRS and CDR2 YFSETQ. The CDR3 spells CASSLTTGLETQYF. CDR3 DNA sequence: TGCGCCAGCAGCTTAACTACAGGGTTGGAGACCCAGTACTTC. Together with reference TRBV5-1 and TRBJ2-5, the CDR3 gives the full variable domain: KAGVTQTPRYLIKTRGQQVTLSCSPISGHRSVSWYQQTPGQGLQFLFEYFSETQRNKGNFPGRFSGRQFSNSRSEMNVSTLELGDSALYLCASSLTTGLETQYFGPGTRLLVL.